These 20 T cell receptor beta chains originate from one sample sequenced in a study of T cells in Graves' hyperthyroidism and ophthalmopathy. Amplification of TCR beta CDR3 regions was performed using RNA transcripts as template. In the first-round RT-PCR of the TCR CDR3, the HTBI primer set was used. Via MiXCR, TCRdb re-called the multiplex PCR reads, giving one row per CDR3 protein. The sample lists about 570,000 distinct CDR3 sequences, 12% to 15% occurring once. The sample was blood. These receptors came from a woman in her thirties or forties with Graves' hyperthyroidism.

The V gene is TRBV14, the J gene TRBJ2-4; perhaps D is TRBD1 or TRBD2 (6 bases each). Germline V gene sequence: CDR1 SGHDN, CDR2 FVKESK. Trimming removed 1 base at V and 7 bases at J, with 11 bases between. The CDR3 has 14 residues. This chain's CDR3 is CASSQGGALNIQYF. The CDR3 region has the DNA TGTGCCAGCAGCCAAGGGGGGGCGTTGAACATTCAGTACTTC. The full variable domain, in which reference TRBV14 and TRBJ2-4 provide the parts outside the CDR3, is EAGVTQFPSHSVIEKGQTVTLRCDPISGHDNLYWYRRVMGKEIKFLLHFVKESKQDESGMPNNRFLAERTGGTYSTLKVQPAELEDSGVYFCASSQGGALNIQYFGAGTRLSVL.

This clonotype was detected only a few times. The DNA of the CDR3 is TGTGCCAGCAGCGGACTAACCCGCACAGATACGCAGTATTTT. Its translation is CASSGLTRTDTQYF. This sequence joins TRBV3-1 and TRBJ2-3, with D possibly matching TRBD2 (6 bases). The length of the CDR3 is 14 residues. V lost 5 bases and J lost 1, with 10 bases in between. Germline values: CDR1 LGHDT, CDR2 YNNKEL (reference sequence).

This clonotype came up many times. The genes are TRBV7-9 and TRBJ2-1; no clear D. The CDR3 contains 12 residues. Trimming removed 4 bases from V and 8 bases from J, with 9 bases in between. CDR1 SEHNR and CDR2 FQNEAQ come from the germline V gene (reference sequence). The CDR3 bases are TGTGCCAGCAGCTACCGTGGGGATGAGCAGTTCTTC. It specifies CASSYRGDEQFF.

The CDR3 loop is CASSQTARILNTEAFF. As DNA, the CDR3 is TGTGCCAGCAGCCAAACCGCCAGGATCTTGAACACTGAAGCTTTCTTT. This rearrangement joins TRBV4-2 to TRBJ1-1, with unresolved D. V was pared by 2 bases and J by 0 bases, with 13 bases between. The CDR3 extends over 16 amino acids. The germline V gene has CDR1 LGHNA and CDR2 YNFKEQ.

V is TRBV27 and J is TRBJ1-2; unclear D gene. Germline V gene lookup returns CDR1 MNHEY and CDR2 SMNVEV (reference sequence). The CDR3 has 14 amino acids. V was cut by 4 bases and J by 3 bases, with 12 bases left in between. The CDR3 is CASSSGPTYYGYTF. For the CDR3, the DNA is TGTGCCAGCAGTTCAGGTCCCACCTACTATGGCTACACCTTC.

V and J are TRBV4-1 and TRBJ2-5, with TRBD2 identical over 11 bases. This CDR3 is 16 amino acids long. The V gene's germline CDR1 is MGHRA and CDR2 YSYEKL. V lost 3 bases to trimming and J lost 2 bases; unmatched junction nucleotides: 5. The CDR3 reads CASSQGASGRQETQYF. The CDR3 nucleotides read TGCGCCAGCAGCCAGGGGGCTAGCGGGAGGCAAGAGACCCAGTACTTC.

Many counts were recorded for this clonotype. The chain is built from TRBV29-1 and TRBJ2-1; possibly TRBD2 for D (6 bases). Deletions cut 3 bases from V and 3 bases from J, with 9 bases between. The CDR3 loop spans 13 amino acids. Germline assignment: CDR1 SQVTM and CDR2 ANQGSEA. CDR3: CSVEFGGYNEQFF. In DNA, the CDR3 is TGCAGCGTTGAGTTCGGGGGCTACAATGAGCAGTTCTTC.

The chain uses TRBV10-1 and TRBJ2-5; 9 bases match TRBD1. In germline, CDR1 is WNHNN, CDR2 SYGVQD (reference sequence). V dropped 2 bases and J dropped 6; count of bases not matched to a gene: 7. This CDR3 has 15 residues. CDR3 loop: CASSEGQGRIKTQYF. The CDR3 nucleotides read TGCGCCAGCAGTGAGGGACAGGGGCGGATAAAGACCCAGTACTTC.

In its sample, this clonotype was seen many times. J is TRBJ2-7 and V is TRBV20-1; 7 positions agree with TRBD2. The CDR3 contains 13 residues. Germline assignment: CDR1 DFQATT and CDR2 SNEGSKA (reference sequence). V gave up 5 bases and J gave up 2 bases; unmatched junction bases: 6. The CDR3 DNA is TGCAGTGCTCTACCTAGCGGAGCCTACGAGCAGTACTTC. Translation gives CSALPSGAYEQYF.

The V gene is TRBV10-3, the J gene TRBJ2-7, with D possibly matching TRBD1 (6 bases). Germline assignment: CDR1 ENHRY and CDR2 SYGVKD. Trimming left V 6 bases short and J 3 bases short, with 9 bases between. The length of the CDR3 is 12 residues. The DNA for the CDR3 is TGTGCCATCAGGCGACAGGACTACGAGCAGTACTTC. This encodes CAIRRQDYEQYF.

In this sample, this clonotype turned up many times. The chain joins TRBV12-3 or TRBV12-4 to TRBJ2-1; TRBD2 matches 9 bases. Germline trimming cut 7 bases from V and 7 bases from J; bases unmatched to any gene: 14. The CDR3 loop spans 16 amino acids. This CDR3 reads CASTRAAGGPRNEQFF. The CDR3 DNA reads as TGTGCCAGCACCAGAGCGGCGGGAGGGCCGAGGAATGAGCAGTTCTTC.

On this clonotype: At one end, the junction sequence differs from germline, possibly due to a read error. In DNA, the CDR3 is TGTGCCAACAGTCCGACAGGGAGCAATCAGCCCCAGCATTTT. Protein sequence: CANSPTGSNQPQHF. This sequence joins TRBV12-3 or TRBV12-4 and TRBJ1-5; 7 bases are a match to TRBD1. CDR3 length: 14 residues.

A remark on this clonotype: A much larger clone differs from this one at a single base, so this may be a read error. This chain connects TRBV12-3 or TRBV12-4 to TRBJ2-1, with 10 bases aligning to TRBD2. Germline trimming cut 4 bases from V and 12 bases from J; bases unmatched to any gene: 9. The CDR3 has 14 amino acids. This chain's CDR3 is CASSSSGSISGQFF. As DNA, the CDR3 is TGTGCCAGCAGTTCTAGCGGGAGTATCTCTGGGCAGTTCTTC.

The chain has TRBV20-1 and TRBJ2-1, with 13 bases that match TRBD2. Germline CDR1 is DFQATT and CDR2 is SNEGSKA (reference sequence). The CDR3 loop spans 16 amino acids. Germline trimming cut 1 base from V and 10 bases from J; bases unmatched to any gene: 10. As DNA, the CDR3 is TGCAGTGCTAGAGCACCGGGACTAGCGGGATATGGAGAGCAGTTCTTC. This translates into CSARAPGLAGYGEQFF.

This clonotype was recorded many times. The J gene is TRBJ1-1, the V gene TRBV30; D possibly corresponds to TRBD1 (6 bases). With 2 bases removed from V and 5 bases from J, the gap between germline ends came to 18 bases. CDR3 length: 15 amino acids. Per germline, CDR1 GTSNPN and CDR2 SVGIG (reference sequence). This chain's CDR3 is CAWSPKTLTGTEAFF. CDR3 sequence (DNA): TGTGCCTGGAGTCCTAAGACACTTACAGGGACTGAAGCTTTCTTT.

This clonotype was detected only a few times. The V and J genes are TRBV9 and TRBJ2-2; 7 positions match TRBD2. This CDR3 has 16 residues. Per the germline V gene, CDR1 is SGDLS and CDR2 is YYNGEE. V dropped 4 bases and J dropped 0; count of bases not matched to a gene: 6. In DNA form, the CDR3 reads TGTGCCAGCAGCTCTCTAGCGGAAGCGAACACCGGGGAGCTGTTTTTT. Protein: CASSSLAEANTGELFF.

This clonotype has more than one count but fewer than ten. V and J are TRBV6-6 and TRBJ2-7; TRBD2 is a possible D gene (5 bases). Germline CDR1 is MNHNY and CDR2 is SVGAGI (reference sequence). V gave up 0 bases and J gave up 2 bases, with 8 bases separating them. This CDR3 is built from 14 residues. CDR3: CASSYSGGPYEQYF. CDR3 bases: TGTGCCAGCAGTTACTCAGGCGGGCCCTACGAGCAGTACTTC.

This clonotype showed up many times. This chain links TRBV7-2 with TRBJ1-2; the D is unclear. V lost 4 bases and J 2 bases, leaving 8 bases between the germline ends. Germline CDR1 SGHTA, CDR2 FQGNSA. This CDR3 is 13 amino acids long. CDR3 sequence reads: CASSSRMNYGYTF. The CDR3 nucleotides are TGTGCCAGCAGCTCCCGGATGAACTATGGCTACACCTTC.

A few counts support this clonotype. It may be a read error: a sequence one base away is much more abundant. The chain uses TRBV20-1 and TRBJ1-2; D uncertain. The CDR3 length is 10 residues. CDR1 and CDR2 from the germline V gene are DFQATT and SNEGSKA (reference sequence). The V end lost 3 bases, the J end lost 3 bases, and 2 bases lay between the germline ends. The chain's CDR3 is CSASDYGYTF. In DNA, the CDR3 is TGCAGTGCTAGCGACTATGGCTACACCTTC.

The rearrangement links TRBV7-9 to TRBJ2-5; maybe TRBD1 (5 bases). The CDR3 runs to 12 residues. Trimming cost V 7 bases and J 0 bases, with 6 bases left between them. CDR1 is SEHNR and CDR2 is FQNEAQ in the germline V gene (reference sequence). The CDR3 nucleotides read TGTGCCAGCACACAGGACCAAGAGACCCAGTACTTC. Its translation is CASTQDQETQYF.